One sample yielded the 6 T cell receptor beta chains listed below, sequenced in a study of OX40 agonist ivuxolimab in advanced cancers. The protocol was immunoSEQ multiplex PCR, while the TCRdb copy is restricted to in-frame clones and leaves out a portion. The sample consists of 100,000 or so clones, about nine tenths of them appearing once. The material sequenced was CD4+ or CD8+ T cells sorted from blood, taken in a trial of the OX40 agonist ivuxolimab. The source of these receptors is an adult with an advanced solid tumor such as melanoma, head and neck, liver or kidney cancer.

This chain connects TRBV5-6 to TRBJ2-7, with unresolved D. CDR3 length: 13 amino acids. Trimming removed 5 bases from V and 6 bases from J, with 15 bases in between. CDR1 and CDR2 (germline): SGHDT, YYEEEE. The CDR3 region has the DNA TGTGCCAGCAGTTCACGGTTTCTGGGCGAGCAGTACTTC. Translation gives CASSSRFLGEQYF.

Only one count was recorded for this clone. The V gene is TRBV7-2, the J gene TRBJ2-7; 8 bases agree with TRBD2. Germline V lookup: CDR1 SGHTA, CDR2 FQGNSA. The CDR3 extends over 14 amino acids. V was clipped by 5 bases and J by 3 bases; unmatched bases: 6. CDR3: CASSGRGGNYEQYF. DNA of the CDR3: TGTGCCAGCAGCGGCCGCGGGGGGAACTACGAGCAGTACTTC.

The chain has TRBV30 and TRBJ2-7, with 8 bases fitting TRBD1. The CDR3 length is 15 residues. Trimming cost V 3 bases and J 0 bases; bases outside gene matches: 7. CDR1 GTSNPN and CDR2 SVGIG come from the germline V gene (reference sequence). The CDR3 reads CAWSRQGPLSYEQYF. The CDR3 DNA is TGTGCCTGGAGCCGACAGGGGCCTCTCTCCTACGAGCAGTACTTC. Together with reference TRBV30 and TRBJ2-7, the CDR3 gives the full variable domain: SQTIHQWPATLVQPVGSPLSLECTVEGTSNPNLYWYRQAAGRGLQLLFYSVGIGQISSEVPQNLSASRPQDRQFILSSKKLLLSDSGFYLCAWSRQGPLSYEQYFGPGTRLTVT.

This chain joins TRBV7-9 and TRBJ2-7, with D possibly matching TRBD1 (5 bases). The CDR3 contains 15 residues. The germline V gene encodes CDR1 SEHNR and CDR2 FQNEAQ (reference sequence). Trimming shortened V by 4 bases and J by 3 bases, and 16 bases separated the two germline ends. Written as DNA, the CDR3 is TGTGCCAGCAGCTCCCAAGACAGAGGCAGCTACGAGCAGTACTTC. Its protein product is CASSSQDRGSYEQYF.

The chain recombines TRBV5-8 with TRBJ2-1; D might be TRBD1 (6 bases). Germline-derived CDR1 and CDR2 are SGHTS and YDEGEE. This CDR3 is built from 15 residues. V was cut by 3 bases and J by 7 bases, with 17 bases left in between. The CDR3 loop reads CASSSPGQGRNEQFF. The CDR3, as DNA: TGTGCCAGCAGCTCTCCAGGTCAGGGGAGAAATGAGCAGTTCTTC.

The chain carries TRBV5-1 and TRBJ1-4; 7 bases match TRBD1. This CDR3 has 15 residues. The J segment lost 4 bases and the V segment lost 5 bases, leaving 8 bases of the junction unmatched. CDR1 is SGHRS and CDR2 is YFSETQ in the germline V gene. DNA for the CDR3: TGCGCCAGCAGTTTGACGGGACAGAGTAATGAAAAACTGTTTTTT. As protein: CASSLTGQSNEKLFF.